The rows below give T cell receptor beta chains drawn from one sample of a study of blood T cell repertoires in COVID-19. Measured with immunoSEQ multiplex PCR; TCRdb has only the in-frame clones, and not every one. The sample contains around 200,000 clones, 80% to 85% of which appear only once. The specimen was peripheral blood. The receptors come from a human donor in a cohort sampled during active COVID-19. The CDR3 runs from the conserved cysteine through the conserved F or W. The order of the fields is J gene, V gene, clone size, D gene, CDR3 DNA, CDR3 protein. The D gene is left open where the match is weak. Clone size is shown for a subset of rows, as once, few, many or a class of expanded clone.

j_gene: TRBJ2-7
v_gene: TRBV27
abundance: .
d_gene: TRBD2
CDR3nt: TGTGCCAGCAGTCCGCTAGCGGGAGGATACGAGCAGTACTTC
CDR3aa: CASSPLAGGYEQYF

j_gene: TRBJ2-7
v_gene: TRBV30
abundance: .
d_gene: TRBD2
CDR3nt: TGTGCCTGGAGTCGTGCTAGCGGGAGTATTTACGAGCAGTACTTC
CDR3aa: CAWSRASGSIYEQYF

j_gene: TRBJ2-7
v_gene: TRBV9
abundance: .
d_gene: .
CDR3nt: TGTGCCAGCAGCGTAGCTACGGGGACCTACGAGCAGTACTTC
CDR3aa: CASSVATGTYEQYF

j_gene: TRBJ2-5
v_gene: TRBV7-9
abundance: .
d_gene: TRBD2
CDR3nt: TGTGCCAGCAGCCCGGGGACTAGCGGGAGATTGGAGACCCAGTACTTC
CDR3aa: CASSPGTSGRLETQYF

j_gene: TRBJ1-3
v_gene: TRBV9
abundance: .
d_gene: TRBD1
CDR3nt: TGTGCCAGCAGCGTAACCCCGGACAGGGCGTACACCATATATTTT
CDR3aa: CASSVTPDRAYTIYF

j_gene: TRBJ2-1
v_gene: TRBV7-9
abundance: .
d_gene: TRBD2
CDR3nt: TGTGCCAGCAGCTTTATTAGCGGGAGCCATGAGCAGTTCTTC
CDR3aa: CASSFISGSHEQFF

j_gene: TRBJ2-7
v_gene: TRBV30
abundance: .
d_gene: TRBD2
CDR3nt: TGTGCCTGGACCACCCCTAGGCTAGCGGGCTACGAGCAGTACTTC
CDR3aa: CAWTTPRLAGYEQYF

j_gene: TRBJ1-2
v_gene: TRBV28
abundance: .
d_gene: .
CDR3nt: TGTGCCAGCACCACCGGAGGGCATAACTATGGCTACACCTTC
CDR3aa: CASTTGGHNYGYTF

j_gene: TRBJ2-7
v_gene: TRBV12-2
abundance: .
d_gene: .
CDR3nt: TGTGCAAGTCGCGGGACCCGACAGGGAAGCTCCTACGAGCAGTACTTC
CDR3aa: CASRGTRQGSSYEQYF

j_gene: TRBJ2-1
v_gene: TRBV11-2
abundance: .
d_gene: TRBD2
CDR3nt: TGTGCCAGCCGATCCTTATCTAGCGGACCACGGGAGCAGTTCTTC
CDR3aa: CASRSLSSGPREQFF

j_gene: TRBJ1-1
v_gene: TRBV9
abundance: .
d_gene: TRBD1
CDR3nt: TGTGCCAGCAGCGTCATCATAACAGGGGTAGCTGAAGCTTTCTTT
CDR3aa: CASSVIITGVAEAFF

j_gene: TRBJ2-2
v_gene: TRBV29-1
abundance: .
d_gene: TRBD1
CDR3nt: TGCAGCGTTGGGTGGACAGGGGGCAACACCGGGGAGCTGTTTTTT
CDR3aa: CSVGWTGGNTGELFF

j_gene: TRBJ2-7
v_gene: TRBV4-2
abundance: few
d_gene: TRBD1
CDR3nt: TGTGCCAGCAGCCAACATGGACAGGGGGCTTACGAGCAGTACTTC
CDR3aa: CASSQHGQGAYEQYF

j_gene: TRBJ2-7
v_gene: TRBV3-1/TRBV3-2
abundance: .
d_gene: .
CDR3nt: TGTGCCAGCAGCCAAGATCGGGACACATCCTACGAGCAGTACTTC
CDR3aa: CASSQDRDTSYEQYF

j_gene: TRBJ2-7
v_gene: TRBV3-1/TRBV3-2
abundance: few
d_gene: .
CDR3nt: TGTGCCAGCAGCCAAGCGGGAGAGCAGTACTTC
CDR3aa: CASSQAGEQYF

j_gene: TRBJ1-6
v_gene: TRBV27
abundance: .
d_gene: TRBD1
CDR3nt: TGTGCCAGCAGAAACCGGGACAGGGGGGCCTCCTATAATTCACCCCTCCACTTT
CDR3aa: CASRNRDRGASYNSPLHF

j_gene: TRBJ2-7
v_gene: TRBV27
abundance: .
d_gene: .
CDR3nt: TGTGCCAGCAGTTCGATGAAGGGGGACTACGAGCAGTACTTC
CDR3aa: CASSSMKGDYEQYF

j_gene: TRBJ2-7
v_gene: TRBV19
abundance: .
d_gene: .
CDR3nt: TGTGCCAGTAGTATAGATTTGGGCTATCTAACCTACGAGCAGTACTTC
CDR3aa: CASSIDLGYLTYEQYF

j_gene: TRBJ2-1
v_gene: TRBV15
abundance: .
d_gene: TRBD2
CDR3nt: TGTGCCACCAGCAGAGATCTGGGACTATCTGAGCAGTTCTTC
CDR3aa: CATSRDLGLSEQFF

j_gene: TRBJ2-7
v_gene: TRBV28
abundance: .
d_gene: TRBD2
CDR3nt: TGTGCCAGCAGTTCTAGCGGGAGAAGGTCCTACGAGCAGTACTTC
CDR3aa: CASSSSGRRSYEQYF

j_gene: TRBJ1-6
v_gene: TRBV3-1/TRBV3-2
abundance: .
d_gene: .
CDR3nt: TGTGCCAGCAGCTTCCGAGGGCTCTTATGGGATTCACCCCTCCACTTT
CDR3aa: CASSFRGLLWDSPLHF

j_gene: TRBJ2-7
v_gene: TRBV13
abundance: .
d_gene: .
CDR3nt: TGTGCCAGCAGTTCGGAGGAGAACATCACCCCCTACGAGCAGTACTTC
CDR3aa: CASSSEENITPYEQYF

j_gene: TRBJ2-7
v_gene: TRBV28
abundance: .
d_gene: .
CDR3nt: TGTGCCAGCAGATCGACAGCATCCTACGAGCAGTACTTC
CDR3aa: CASRSTASYEQYF

j_gene: TRBJ1-5
v_gene: TRBV28
abundance: few
d_gene: .
CDR3nt: TGTGCCAGCAGTTTAGGGGAGGGACCCTTCTTACCCCAGCATTTT
CDR3aa: CASSLGEGPFLPQHF

j_gene: TRBJ1-1
v_gene: TRBV6-2/TRBV6-3
abundance: .
d_gene: TRBD1
CDR3nt: TGTGCCAGCAGTCGGGACAGCCTGCTGACTGAAGCTTTCTTT
CDR3aa: CASSRDSLLTEAFF

j_gene: TRBJ2-2
v_gene: TRBV9
abundance: .
d_gene: TRBD2
CDR3nt: TGTGCCAGCAGCGTAGGGACTAGCGGGAGTTGGACCGGGGAGCTGTTTTTT
CDR3aa: CASSVGTSGSWTGELFF

j_gene: TRBJ2-3
v_gene: TRBV7-2
abundance: .
d_gene: TRBD1
CDR3nt: TGTGCCAGCAGTCCCGGGACAGGGGGTACAGATACGCAGTATTTT
CDR3aa: CASSPGTGGTDTQYF

j_gene: TRBJ1-5
v_gene: TRBV6-5
abundance: .
d_gene: .
CDR3nt: TGTGCCAGCACGAGACAGGATAGCAATCAGCCCCAGCATTTT
CDR3aa: CASTRQDSNQPQHF

j_gene: TRBJ2-1
v_gene: TRBV9
abundance: once
d_gene: TRBD2
CDR3nt: TGTGCCAGCAGCGGGGGGACTAGCGGGAGCATCTACAATGAGCAGTTCTTC
CDR3aa: CASSGGTSGSIYNEQFF

j_gene: TRBJ2-5
v_gene: TRBV4-3
abundance: .
d_gene: TRBD2
CDR3nt: TGCGCCAGCAGCCAGGGACTAGCGGGAGGTCAAGAGACCCAGTACTTC
CDR3aa: CASSQGLAGGQETQYF

j_gene: TRBJ2-1
v_gene: TRBV24-1
abundance: .
d_gene: TRBD2
CDR3nt: TGTGCCACCAGTGATTTCGGTAGCGGGAGCTCCTACAATGAGCAGTTCTTC
CDR3aa: CATSDFGSGSSYNEQFF

j_gene: TRBJ2-3
v_gene: TRBV24-1
abundance: .
d_gene: .
CDR3nt: TGTGCCACCAGTGGGCTCCATCCGGGGACTGCCGCCGGGCCAGATACGCAGTATTTT
CDR3aa: CATSGLHPGTAAGPDTQYF

j_gene: TRBJ2-5
v_gene: TRBV10-1
abundance: few
d_gene: .
CDR3nt: TGCGCCAGTAAGGCGAAGGGGGACCAAGAGACCCAGTACTTC
CDR3aa: CASKAKGDQETQYF

j_gene: TRBJ2-3
v_gene: TRBV28
abundance: .
d_gene: TRBD2
CDR3nt: TGTGCCAGCAGTTTTAGCGGGAGGGCCAGGTCAGATACGCAGTATTTT
CDR3aa: CASSFSGRARSDTQYF

j_gene: TRBJ1-1
v_gene: TRBV7-2
abundance: .
d_gene: TRBD1
CDR3nt: TGTGCCAGCAGCGGACAGGGGAACACTGAAGCTTTCTTT
CDR3aa: CASSGQGNTEAFF

j_gene: TRBJ1-2
v_gene: TRBV30
abundance: .
d_gene: .
CDR3nt: TGTGCCTGGAGTGTAGGAGGGATGACAGCGAACTATGGCTACACCTTC
CDR3aa: CAWSVGGMTANYGYTF

j_gene: TRBJ2-1
v_gene: TRBV9
abundance: once
d_gene: TRBD2
CDR3nt: TGTGCCAGCAGCGTAGTGCGACTAGCGACCCACAATGAGCAGTTCTTC
CDR3aa: CASSVVRLATHNEQFF

j_gene: TRBJ2-7
v_gene: TRBV5-6
abundance: .
d_gene: .
CDR3nt: TGTGCCAGCAGCTTGGGGTCGGGCGAGCAGTACTTC
CDR3aa: CASSLGSGEQYF

j_gene: TRBJ1-3
v_gene: TRBV11-2
abundance: .
d_gene: .
CDR3nt: TGTGCCAGCACCGCGGTTGGCAGCAAGGGAAACACCATATATTTT
CDR3aa: CASTAVGSKGNTIYF

j_gene: TRBJ2-7
v_gene: TRBV28
abundance: few
d_gene: TRBD1
CDR3nt: TGTGCCAGTCTTGAGACAGGGCGATCCTACGAGCAGTACTTC
CDR3aa: CASLETGRSYEQYF

j_gene: TRBJ2-7
v_gene: TRBV20-1
abundance: .
d_gene: TRBD2
CDR3nt: TGCAGTGCTAGTCGACTAGCGGGGAACTACGAGCAGTACTTC
CDR3aa: CSASRLAGNYEQYF

j_gene: TRBJ1-5
v_gene: TRBV4-3
abundance: .
d_gene: TRBD1
CDR3nt: TGCGCCAGCAGCCCAACAAGGGGGCCCCAGCCCCAGCATTTT
CDR3aa: CASSPTRGPQPQHF

j_gene: TRBJ2-1
v_gene: TRBV19
abundance: .
d_gene: TRBD2
CDR3nt: TGTGCCAGTAGTGCCTCGTTAGCGGGAGGGCGTTACAATGAGCAGTTCTTC
CDR3aa: CASSASLAGGRYNEQFF

j_gene: TRBJ2-1
v_gene: TRBV5-1
abundance: .
d_gene: TRBD2
CDR3nt: TGCGCCAGCAGCTTGGCAACGGGAGGAGGGAATGAGCAGTTCTTC
CDR3aa: CASSLATGGGNEQFF

j_gene: TRBJ2-7
v_gene: TRBV24-1
abundance: few
d_gene: .
CDR3nt: TGTGCCACCAGTGATTCCAGGGGGGATGAGCAGTACTTC
CDR3aa: CATSDSRGDEQYF

j_gene: TRBJ2-1
v_gene: TRBV4-1
abundance: few
d_gene: TRBD2
CDR3nt: TGCGCCAGCAGCCAAGAATCAGCGAAAGGACTAGCGGGGTACAATGAGCAGTTCTTC
CDR3aa: CASSQESAKGLAGYNEQFF

j_gene: TRBJ2-5
v_gene: TRBV19
abundance: few
d_gene: TRBD1
CDR3nt: TGTGCCAGTAGTAGCCGGGACAGGGGGTACCAAGAGACCCAGTACTTC
CDR3aa: CASSSRDRGYQETQYF

j_gene: TRBJ2-5
v_gene: TRBV18
abundance: few
d_gene: TRBD1
CDR3nt: TGTGCCAGCTCACCAGGCAGGGGGGAGACCCAGTACTTC
CDR3aa: CASSPGRGETQYF

j_gene: TRBJ2-1
v_gene: TRBV9
abundance: .
d_gene: .
CDR3nt: TGTGCCAGCGGTCGGGGCAATGAGCAGTTCTTC
CDR3aa: CASGRGNEQFF

j_gene: TRBJ1-2
v_gene: TRBV24-1
abundance: .
d_gene: .
CDR3nt: TGTGCCACCAGTGAGCCCGGGACACCGGAAGGCTATGGCTACACCTTC
CDR3aa: CATSEPGTPEGYGYTF

j_gene: TRBJ1-5
v_gene: TRBV6-1
abundance: .
d_gene: TRBD1
CDR3nt: TGTGCCAGCAGTGGGAATGAGGGGGCCTGGAGCAATCAGCCCCAGCATTTT
CDR3aa: CASSGNEGAWSNQPQHF

j_gene: TRBJ2-7
v_gene: TRBV12-3/TRBV12-4
abundance: .
d_gene: .
CDR3nt: TGTGCCAGCAGTCGGGTGGAGACCTACGAGCAGTACTTC
CDR3aa: CASSRVETYEQYF

j_gene: TRBJ1-1
v_gene: TRBV5-4
abundance: once
d_gene: .
CDR3nt: TGTGCCAGCAGCGGTGGGGGAGGCCTCATGAACACTGAAGCTTTCTTT
CDR3aa: CASSGGGGLMNTEAFF

j_gene: TRBJ2-5
v_gene: TRBV9
abundance: .
d_gene: .
CDR3nt: TGTGCCAGCAGCGTAGCTAACGGCCAAGAGACCCAGTACTTC
CDR3aa: CASSVANGQETQYF